This entry is about one T cell receptor (beta chain). Its antigen remains unidentified. Assay: immunoSEQ multiplex PCR; the TCRdb copy retains only in-frame clones and omits some. Found here are fewer than 30,000 clones, around 86% of them singletons; the top ten hold more than 3%. This specimen belongs to a study of tissue T cells after allogeneic stem cell transplantation. Study details: CD3+ T cells were flow-sorted when enough cells; otherwise DNA extracted directly.

CDR3 size: 15 residues. V trimming: 1 base; J trimming: 7 bases; junction bases outside the gene matches: 3. Germline V gives CDR1 KGHDR, CDR2 SFDVKD. Study conclusions and caveats: Anatomically similar tissues had similar TCR repertoires within each patient. Alloreactivity or antigen specificity of tissue TCRs was not determined; some clones might be host cells. Shared clones across patients were few; motif clustering revealed tissue-specific shared signatures.

The genes are TRBV24-1 and TRBJ2-1, with TRBD2 matching 10 bases. This receptor was obtained from a woman aged 18-50 years who later had graft-versus-host disease after an allogeneic stem cell transplant. The sequencing used blood, collected before transplantation. The CDR3 is CATSDFGTSVNEQFF. The CDR3 bases are TGTGCCACCAGTGATTTCGGGACTAGCGTTAATGAGCAGTTCTTC.